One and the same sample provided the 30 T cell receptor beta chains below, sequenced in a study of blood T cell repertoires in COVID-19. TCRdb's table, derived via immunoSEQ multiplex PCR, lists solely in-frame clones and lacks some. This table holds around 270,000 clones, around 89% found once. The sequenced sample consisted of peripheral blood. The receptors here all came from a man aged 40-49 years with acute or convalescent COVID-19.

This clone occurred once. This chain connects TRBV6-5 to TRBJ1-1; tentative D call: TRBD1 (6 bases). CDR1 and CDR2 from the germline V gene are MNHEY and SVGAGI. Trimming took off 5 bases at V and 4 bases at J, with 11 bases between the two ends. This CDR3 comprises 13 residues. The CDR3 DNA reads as TGTGCCAGCAGTACAGGGTTTGGCACTGAAGCTTTCTTT. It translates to CASSTGFGTEAFF.

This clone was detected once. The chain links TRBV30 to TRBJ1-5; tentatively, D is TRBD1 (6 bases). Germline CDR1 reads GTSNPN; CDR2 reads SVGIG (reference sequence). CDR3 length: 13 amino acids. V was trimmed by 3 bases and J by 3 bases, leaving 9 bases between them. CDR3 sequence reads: CAWSGTPNQPQHF. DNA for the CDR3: TGTGCCTGGAGCGGGACACCCAATCAGCCCCAGCATTTT.

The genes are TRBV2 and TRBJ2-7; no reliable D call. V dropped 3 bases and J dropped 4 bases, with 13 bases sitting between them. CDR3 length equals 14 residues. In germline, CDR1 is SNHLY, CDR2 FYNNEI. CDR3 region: CASSEGIYRYEQYF. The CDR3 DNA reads TGTGCCAGCAGTGAGGGTATTTACAGATACGAGCAGTACTTC.

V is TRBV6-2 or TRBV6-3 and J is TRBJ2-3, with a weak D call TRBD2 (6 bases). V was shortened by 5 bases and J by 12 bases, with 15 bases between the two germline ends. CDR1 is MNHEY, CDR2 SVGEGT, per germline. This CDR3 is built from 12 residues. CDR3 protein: CASSRRGTGQYF. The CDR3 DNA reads TGTGCCAGCAGTCGTCGCGGGACTGGACAGTATTTT.

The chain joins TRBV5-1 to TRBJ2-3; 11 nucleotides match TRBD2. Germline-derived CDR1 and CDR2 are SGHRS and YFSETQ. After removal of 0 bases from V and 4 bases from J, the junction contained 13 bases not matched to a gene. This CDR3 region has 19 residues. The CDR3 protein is CASSLESLAGGPGADTQYF. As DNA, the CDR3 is TGCGCCAGCAGCTTGGAATCGCTAGCGGGGGGCCCAGGGGCAGATACGCAGTATTTT. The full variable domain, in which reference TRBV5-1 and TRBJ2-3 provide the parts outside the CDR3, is KAGVTQTPRYLIKTRGQQVTLSCSPISGHRSVSWYQQTPGQGLQFLFEYFSETQRNKGNFPGRFSGRQFSNSRSEMNVSTLELGDSALYLCASSLESLAGGPGADTQYFGPGTRLTVL.

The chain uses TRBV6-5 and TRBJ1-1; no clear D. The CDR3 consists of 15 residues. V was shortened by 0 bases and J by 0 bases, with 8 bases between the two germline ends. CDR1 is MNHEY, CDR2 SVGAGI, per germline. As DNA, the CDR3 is TGTGCCAGCAGTTACTCCATGGGCCTGAACACTGAAGCTTTCTTT. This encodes CASSYSMGLNTEAFF.

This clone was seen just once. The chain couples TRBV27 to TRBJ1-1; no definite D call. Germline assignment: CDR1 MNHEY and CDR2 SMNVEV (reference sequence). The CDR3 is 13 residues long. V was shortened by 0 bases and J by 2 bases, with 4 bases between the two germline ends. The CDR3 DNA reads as TGTGCCAGCAGTTTATCCATTAACACTGAAGCTTTCTTT. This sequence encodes CASSLSINTEAFF.

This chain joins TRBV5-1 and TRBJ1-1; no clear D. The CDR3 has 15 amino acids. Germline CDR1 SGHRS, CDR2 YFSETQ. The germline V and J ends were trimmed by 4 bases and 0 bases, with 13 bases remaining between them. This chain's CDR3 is CASSGTKPLNTEAFF. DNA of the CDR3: TGCGCCAGCAGCGGTACTAAACCTTTGAACACTGAAGCTTTCTTT.

As DNA, the CDR3 is TGTGCCAGTACCCTTAGGCGGGGACAGGGGATTGGCTACACCTTC. It codes for CASTLRRGQGIGYTF. The gene calls are TRBV19 and TRBJ1-2; TRBD1 aligns across 10 bases. V shed 7 bases, J shed 7 bases, and the junction held 12 bases outside the gene matches. Germline V gene data show CDR1 as LNHDA and CDR2 as SQIVND (reference sequence). This CDR3 comprises 15 residues.

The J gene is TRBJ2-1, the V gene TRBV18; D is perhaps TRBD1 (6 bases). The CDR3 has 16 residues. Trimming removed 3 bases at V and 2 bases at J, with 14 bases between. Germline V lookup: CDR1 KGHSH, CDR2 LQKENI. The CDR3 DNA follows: TGTGCCAGCTCACCTATCCGGGGACAAGCCTACAATGAGCAGTTCTTC. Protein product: CASSPIRGQAYNEQFF.

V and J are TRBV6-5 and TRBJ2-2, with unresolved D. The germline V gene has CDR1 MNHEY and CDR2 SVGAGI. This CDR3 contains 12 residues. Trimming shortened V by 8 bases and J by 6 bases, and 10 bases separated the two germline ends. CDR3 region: CASCRGPGELFF. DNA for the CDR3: TGTGCCAGCTGTCGCGGCCCCGGGGAGCTGTTTTTT.

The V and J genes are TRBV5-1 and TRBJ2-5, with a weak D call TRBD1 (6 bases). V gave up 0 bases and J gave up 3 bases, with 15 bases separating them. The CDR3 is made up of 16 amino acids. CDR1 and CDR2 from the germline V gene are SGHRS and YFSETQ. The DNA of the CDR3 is TGCGCCAGCAGCTTGGCCGGGGCAGGGGTAAAAGAGACCCAGTACTTC. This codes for CASSLAGAGVKETQYF.

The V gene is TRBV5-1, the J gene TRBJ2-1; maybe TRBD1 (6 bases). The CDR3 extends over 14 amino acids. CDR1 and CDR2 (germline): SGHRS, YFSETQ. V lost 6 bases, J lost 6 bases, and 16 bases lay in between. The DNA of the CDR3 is TGCGCCAGCAATAGGGGGATAGAGGTCAATGAGCAGTTCTTC. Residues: CASNRGIEVNEQFF.

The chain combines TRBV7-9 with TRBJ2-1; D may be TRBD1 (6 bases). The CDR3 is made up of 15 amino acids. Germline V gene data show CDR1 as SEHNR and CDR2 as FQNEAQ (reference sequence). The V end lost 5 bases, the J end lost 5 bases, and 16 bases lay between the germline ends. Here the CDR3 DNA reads TGTGCCAGCAGCCCGACAGGCTATCCCCACAATGAGCAGTTCTTC. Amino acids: CASSPTGYPHNEQFF.

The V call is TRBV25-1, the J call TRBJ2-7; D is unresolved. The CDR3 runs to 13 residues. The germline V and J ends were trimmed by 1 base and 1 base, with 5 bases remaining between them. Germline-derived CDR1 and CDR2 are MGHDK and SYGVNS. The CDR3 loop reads CASSESGSYEQYF. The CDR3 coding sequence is TGTGCCAGCAGTGAATCCGGTTCCTACGAGCAGTACTTC.

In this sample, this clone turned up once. CDR3 protein: CASSSRALYGYTF. The CDR3 DNA is TGTGCCAGCAGCTCCCGCGCCCTTTATGGCTACACCTTC. This sequence joins TRBV5-4 and TRBJ1-2; D gene unclear. Germline V gene data show CDR1 as SGHNT and CDR2 as YYREEE (reference sequence). The CDR3 consists of 13 residues. V lost 3 bases and J 5 bases, leaving 11 bases between the germline ends.

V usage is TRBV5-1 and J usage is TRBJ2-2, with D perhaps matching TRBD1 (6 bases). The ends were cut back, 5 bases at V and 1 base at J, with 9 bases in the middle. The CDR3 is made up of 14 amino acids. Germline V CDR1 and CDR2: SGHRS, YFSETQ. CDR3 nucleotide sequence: TGCGCCAGCAGGTTGACAGGGAACACCGGGGAGCTGTTTTTT. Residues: CASRLTGNTGELFF.

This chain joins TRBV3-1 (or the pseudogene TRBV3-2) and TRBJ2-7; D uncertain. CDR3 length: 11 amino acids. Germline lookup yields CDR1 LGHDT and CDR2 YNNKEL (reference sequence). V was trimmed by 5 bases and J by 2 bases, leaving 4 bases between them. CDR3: CASSGAYEQYF. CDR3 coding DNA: TGTGCCAGCAGCGGAGCCTACGAGCAGTACTTC.

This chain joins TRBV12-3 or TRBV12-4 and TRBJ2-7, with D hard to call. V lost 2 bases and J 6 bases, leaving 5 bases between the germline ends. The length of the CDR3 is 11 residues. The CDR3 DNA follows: TGTGCCAGCAGTTTAAAGAGCGAGCAGTACTTC. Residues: CASSLKSEQYF.

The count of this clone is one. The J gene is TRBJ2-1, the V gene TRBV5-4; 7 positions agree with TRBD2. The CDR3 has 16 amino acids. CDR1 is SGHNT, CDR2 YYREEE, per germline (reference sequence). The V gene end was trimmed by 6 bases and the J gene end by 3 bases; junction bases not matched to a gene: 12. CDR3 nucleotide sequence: TGTGCCAGCAACCGAGAAAATCTAGCGGACTACAATGAGCAGTTCTTC. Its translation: CASNRENLADYNEQFF.

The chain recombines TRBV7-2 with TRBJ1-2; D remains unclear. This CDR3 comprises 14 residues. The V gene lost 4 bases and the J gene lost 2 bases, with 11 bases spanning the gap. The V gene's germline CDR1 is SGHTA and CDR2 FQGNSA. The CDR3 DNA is TGTGCCAGCAGCTCACCGGTCCTAAACTATGGCTACACCTTC. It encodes CASSSPVLNYGYTF. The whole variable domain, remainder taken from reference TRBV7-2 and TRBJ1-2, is GAGVSQSPSNKVTEKGKDVELRCDPISGHTALYWYRQSLGQGLEFLIYFQGNSAPDKSGLPSDRFSAERTGGSVSTLTIQRTQQEDSAVYLCASSSPVLNYGYTFGSGTRLTVV.

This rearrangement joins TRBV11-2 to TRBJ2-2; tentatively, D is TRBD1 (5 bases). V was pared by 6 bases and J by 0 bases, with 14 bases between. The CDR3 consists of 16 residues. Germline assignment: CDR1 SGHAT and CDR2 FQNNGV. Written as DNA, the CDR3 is TGTGCCAGCAGGGATTCGTTGACAGCGAACACCGGGGAGCTGTTTTTT. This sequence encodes CASRDSLTANTGELFF.

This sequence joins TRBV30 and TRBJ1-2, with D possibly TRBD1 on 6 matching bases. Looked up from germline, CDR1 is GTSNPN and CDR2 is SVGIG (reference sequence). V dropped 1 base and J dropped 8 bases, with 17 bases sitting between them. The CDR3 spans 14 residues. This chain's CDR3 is CAWSAGRGAWGYTF. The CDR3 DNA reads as TGTGCCTGGAGTGCTGGGCGGGGGGCCTGGGGCTACACCTTC.

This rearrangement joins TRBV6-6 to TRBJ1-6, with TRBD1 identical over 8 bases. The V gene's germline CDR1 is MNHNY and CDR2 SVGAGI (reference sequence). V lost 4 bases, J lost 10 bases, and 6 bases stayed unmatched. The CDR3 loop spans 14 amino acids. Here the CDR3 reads CASSWGQVGSPLHF. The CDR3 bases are TGTGCCAGCAGTTGGGGACAGGTCGGATCACCCCTCCACTTT.

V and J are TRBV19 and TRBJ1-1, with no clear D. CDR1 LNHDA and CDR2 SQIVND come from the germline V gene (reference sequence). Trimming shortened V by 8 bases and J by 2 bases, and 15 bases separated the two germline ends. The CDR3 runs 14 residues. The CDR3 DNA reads TGTGCCAGTCAGGCACAACCCCTTAACACTGAAGCTTTCTTT. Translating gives CASQAQPLNTEAFF.

CDR3 nucleotides: TGTGCCAGTAGTATGGGGTGGGGGCGGACCACAGATACGCAGTATTTT. Amino acids: CASSMGWGRTTDTQYF. The chain joins TRBV19 to TRBJ2-3; tentative D call: TRBD1 (6 bases). The CDR3 sequence is 16 residues long. Germline assignment: CDR1 LNHDA and CDR2 SQIVND (reference sequence). V was trimmed by 3 bases and J by 2 bases, leaving 15 bases between them.

The chain's CDR3 is CASSLLQGPTDTQYF. In DNA form, the CDR3 reads TGCGCCAGCAGCTTGTTGCAGGGGCCCACAGATACGCAGTATTTT. The chain has TRBV5-1 and TRBJ2-3; D possibly corresponds to TRBD1 (6 bases). The CDR3 runs to 15 residues. Trimming shortened V by 1 base and J by 2 bases, and 11 bases separated the two germline ends. Germline V gene lookup returns CDR1 SGHRS and CDR2 YFSETQ.

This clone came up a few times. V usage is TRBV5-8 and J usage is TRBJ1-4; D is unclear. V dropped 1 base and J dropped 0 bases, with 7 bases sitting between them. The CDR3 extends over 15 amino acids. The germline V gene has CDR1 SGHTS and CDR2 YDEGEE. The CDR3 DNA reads TGTGCCAGCAGCTTGCCCTTTGCAACTAATGAAAAACTGTTTTTT. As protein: CASSLPFATNEKLFF. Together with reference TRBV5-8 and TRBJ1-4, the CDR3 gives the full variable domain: EAGVTQSPTHLIKTRGQQATLRCSPISGHTSVYWYQQALGLGLQFLLWYDEGEERNRGNFPPRFSGRQFPNYSSELNVNALELEDSALYLCASSLPFATNEKLFFGSGTQLSVL.

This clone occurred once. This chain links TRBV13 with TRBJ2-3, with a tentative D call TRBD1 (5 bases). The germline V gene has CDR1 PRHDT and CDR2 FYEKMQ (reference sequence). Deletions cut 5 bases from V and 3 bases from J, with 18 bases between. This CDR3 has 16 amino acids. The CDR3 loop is CASSPLGRAYTDTQYF. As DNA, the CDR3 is TGTGCCAGCAGCCCCCTAGGCAGGGCATATACAGATACGCAGTATTTT.

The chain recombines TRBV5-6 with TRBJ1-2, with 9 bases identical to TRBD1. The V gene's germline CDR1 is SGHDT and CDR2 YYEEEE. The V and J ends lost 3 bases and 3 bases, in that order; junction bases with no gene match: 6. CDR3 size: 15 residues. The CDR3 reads CASSSLTGGDYGYTF. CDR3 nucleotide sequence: TGTGCCAGCAGCTCACTGACAGGGGGAGACTATGGCTACACCTTC.